The text below deals with one T cell receptor beta chain. Its antigen is not known. Amplification used 60 Vbeta primers and 13 Jbeta primers. Profiling relied on immunoSEQ multiplex PCR, and the TCRdb table lists in-frame clones only, not all of them. The data show more than 130,000 clones, more than 60% seen once. Trimming cost V 4 bases and J 8 bases; bases outside gene matches: 3. Germline assignment: CDR1 PRHDT and CDR2 FYEKMQ (reference sequence). This CDR3 comprises 12 residues. This specimen comes from a study of cytomegalovirus exposure and HLA in healthy donors. Findings of the study overall: TCR beta V- and J-gene trimming, according to a later analysis, was linked to a missense DCLRE1C variant. Certain sequence variants were highly shared and formed a cluster, and this cluster was likely a sequencing artifact.

This TCR derives from a male donor in good health and CMV-seronegative. The chain employs TRBV13 and TRBJ1-2; 8 nucleotides line up with TRBD1. The specimen sequenced was PBMCs. The CDR3 coding sequence is TGTGCCAGCAGCTCGGACAGGGAAGGCTACACCTTC. Translating gives CASSSDREGYTF.